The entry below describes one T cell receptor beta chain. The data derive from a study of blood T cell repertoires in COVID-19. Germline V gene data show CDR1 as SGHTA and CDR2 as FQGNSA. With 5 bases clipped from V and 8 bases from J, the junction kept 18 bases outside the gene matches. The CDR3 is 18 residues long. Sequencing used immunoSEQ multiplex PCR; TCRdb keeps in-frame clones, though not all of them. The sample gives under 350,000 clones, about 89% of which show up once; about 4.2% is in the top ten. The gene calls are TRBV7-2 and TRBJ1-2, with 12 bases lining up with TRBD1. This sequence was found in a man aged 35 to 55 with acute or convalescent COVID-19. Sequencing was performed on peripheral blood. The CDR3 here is CASSRYPTGTGGLGGYTF. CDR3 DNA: TGTGCCAGCAGCCGTTACCCGACCGGGACAGGGGGCTTAGGGGGCTACACCTTC.